This is a list of T cell receptor beta chains from one sample in a study of T cells in Graves' hyperthyroidism and ophthalmopathy. TCRdb fed the multiplex PCR reads into MiXCR, producing one record per CDR3 protein. This sample carries more than 500,000 distinct CDR3 sequences, 16% of them seen once, and the ten largest clones take 25% to 30%. The sample taken for sequencing was blood. The receptors here all came from a woman in her twenties or thirties with Graves' ophthalmopathy. Both conserved end residues are part of each CDR3. D genes are given only for firm matches. Part of the rows lack a size; the others show once, few, many or a class for expanded clones.

j_call d_call clone_size v_call cdr3_aa cdr3_nt
TRBJ2-7 TRBD2 many TRBV6-2/TRBV6-3 CASSYEPGGPYEQYF TGTGCCAGCAGTTACGAGCCGGGAGGGCCTTACGAGCAGTACTTC
TRBJ2-2 NA NA TRBV4-3 CANTARCVSKGELFF TGCGCCAACACCGCTAGGTGTGTTAGTAAGGGGGAGCTGTTTTTT
TRBJ2-7 TRBD1 many TRBV20-1 CSARDFGTGSYEQYF TGCAGTGCTAGAGATTTCGGGACAGGGAGTTACGAGCAGTACTTC
TRBJ1-1 NA many TRBV20-1 CSAQRVTEAFF TGCAGTGCTCAAAGGGTAACTGAAGCTTTCTTT
TRBJ1-5 NA many TRBV6-1 CASSKAPPGGQPQHF TGTGCCAGCAGCAAGGCCCCCCCAGGCGGTCAGCCCCAGCATTTT
TRBJ1-2 TRBD1 NA TRBV28 CASSPQGDGGYTF TGTGCCAGCAGCCCCCAGGGGGACGGCGGCTACACCTTC
TRBJ1-1 NA many TRBV5-5 CASSLGTRVGTEAFF TGTGCCAGCAGCTTGGGGACGCGGGTGGGCACTGAAGCTTTCTTT
TRBJ2-5 NA NA TRBV25-1 CASSDPGLRYQETQYF TGTGCCAGCAGTGATCCGGGACTTAGGTACCAAGAGACCCAGTACTTC
TRBJ2-1 NA many TRBV7-8 CASSSQTGPPEQFF TGTGCCAGCAGCTCGCAAACAGGGCCCCCTGAGCAGTTCTTC
TRBJ2-2 NA many TRBV28 CASSLGQTLNTGELFF TGTGCCAGCAGTTTAGGCCAGACGTTGAACACCGGGGAGCTGTTTTTT
TRBJ2-1 TRBD2 NA TRBV6-4 CASRRLAGGPLEQFF TGTGCCAGCAGAAGACTAGCGGGAGGGCCTCTTGAGCAGTTCTTC
TRBJ2-3 TRBD1 many TRBV11-2 CASSFTGTGGRTDTQYF TGTGCCAGCAGCTTTACCGGGACAGGGGGACGTACAGATACGCAGTATTTT
TRBJ2-1 TRBD2 NA TRBV20-1 CSGVMVRGGRLNEQFF TGCAGTGGGGTAATGGTAAGGGGCGGGAGGCTCAATGAGCAGTTCTTC
TRBJ1-1 TRBD1 many TRBV2 CASKGQGAAGTEAFF TGTGCCAGTAAGGGACAGGGGGCCGCGGGCACTGAAGCTTTCTTT
TRBJ1-3 NA many TRBV28 CASSPREAGNTIYF TGTGCCAGCAGTCCGCGGGAGGCCGGAAACACCATATATTTT
TRBJ2-3 NA many TRBV30 CAWKGLTDTQYF TGTGCCTGGAAAGGGCTAACAGATACGCAGTATTTT
TRBJ1-1 NA few TRBV7-9 CASSSELGFEAFF TGTGCCAGCAGCAGTGAGTTGGGATTTGAAGCTTTCTTT
TRBJ1-2 NA many TRBV28 CARTESGYTF TGTGCCAGGACGGAGTCCGGCTACACCTTC
TRBJ1-4 TRBD1 NA TRBV2 CASKAVGQASGKLFF TGTGCCAGCAAAGCGGTCGGACAGGCCAGCGGAAAACTGTTTTTT
TRBJ2-4 NA many TRBV3-1 CASSQPGPIQYF TGTGCCAGCAGCCAACCGGGCCCTATTCAGTACTTC
TRBJ2-2 NA NA TRBV6-4 CASSAERGTVNTGELFF TGTGCCAGCAGTGCCGAGAGAGGTACAGTGAACACCGGGGAGCTGTTTTTT
TRBJ2-1 TRBD2 many TRBV5-1 CASSRGLAGDNEQFF TGCGCCAGCAGCAGAGGACTAGCGGGGGACAATGAGCAGTTCTTC
TRBJ1-6 NA many TRBV18 CATTSSYNSPLHF TGTGCCACCACGAGCTCCTATAATTCACCCCTCCACTTT
TRBJ1-1 NA NA TRBV25-1 CASSEYGGHTEAFF TGTGCCAGCAGTGAATATGGAGGTCACACTGAAGCTTTCTTT
TRBJ1-4 NA NA TRBV20-1 CSASLAGTEKLFF TGCAGTGCTAGCTTGGCAGGGACTGAAAAACTGTTTTTT
TRBJ1-1 TRBD1 few TRBV2 CASSEVDRGRENTEAFF TGTGCCAGCAGTGAAGTGGACAGGGGAAGGGAGAACACTGAAGCTTTCTTT
TRBJ2-3 NA NA TRBV5-1 CASSLEQGDTQYF TGTGCCAGCAGCTTAGAGCAGGGGGATACGCAGTATTTT
TRBJ2-7 NA many TRBV27 CASSTPGTVAYEQYF TGTGCCAGCAGTACGCCCGGGACCGTTGCCTACGAGCAGTACTTC
TRBJ2-7 NA NA TRBV27 CASSFHSPPTYEQYF TGTGCCAGCAGTTTTCACTCCCCTCCTACCTACGAGCAGTACTTC
TRBJ2-1 NA many TRBV28 CASRYTHNEQFF TGTGCCAGCAGGTACACACACAATGAGCAGTTCTTC
TRBJ2-3 TRBD2 many TRBV20-1 CSVSASGLTDTQYF TGCAGCGTCTCGGCTAGCGGACTCACAGATACGCAGTATTTT